This TCR beta chain is drawn from a study of radiotherapy plus CTLA-4 blockade in lung cancer. The CDR3 has 16 amino acids. The V end lost 6 bases, the J end lost 6 bases, and 20 bases lay between the germline ends. Germline V gene sequence: CDR1 SNHLY, CDR2 FYNNEI. Libraries were prepared by immunoSEQ multiplex PCR; TCRdb keeps only in-frame clonotypes and omits some of them. The sample contains 13,000 or so clones, roughly 80% of which appear only once. This receptor was identified in a human donor with non-small cell lung cancer that progressed on radiotherapy plus ipilimumab. Source: peripheral blood, taken from a patient treated with radiotherapy plus ipilimumab. The chain links TRBV2 to TRBJ2-2, with a possible D match to TRBD1 (6 bases). CDR3 in DNA: TGTGCCAGCAGCCTGCCCAAAGGGGGTGGGTCCGGGGAGCTGTTTTTT. Protein product: CASSLPKGGGSGELFF.